The source of this T cell receptor (beta chain) is a study of blood T cell repertoires in COVID-19. Looking at the study overall: The samples span acute and convalescent COVID-19 from the United States, Italy and Spain. The analysed material was cDNA or gDNA that came from T cells, B-cell-depleted T cells, or PBMCs.

In the authors' methods: Researchers report that nucleated cell counts were estimated from reference gene primer amplification. Some clones are missing from TCRdb's copy, which holds only in-frame ones; the method was immunoSEQ multiplex PCR. That table is the source of V, J and clone size, and D and trimming were worked out from the DNA. The sample shows a few hundred thousand clones, 90% of them seen only once. The sequencing input was PBMCs or T cells enriched from blood (not recorded which). This TCR was sampled from a woman younger than 35 with acute COVID-19.

CDR3 nucleotides: TGTGCCAGCAGCCCCCTCGGTCCCGCGGGGCATTCCTACGAGCAGTACTTC. It yields the protein CASSPLGPAGHSYEQYF. This rearrangement joins TRBV11-3 to TRBJ2-7; D is perhaps TRBD2 (6 bases). Trimming pared 5 bases from V and 1 base from J, leaving 21 bases between. CDR1 is SGHNT and CDR2 is YENEEA in the germline V gene. The CDR3 totals 17 residues.